Reported below is one T cell receptor beta chain. The specificity of this receptor is unknown. No much larger clone is present one base from it, and per-base qualities are unavailable. Here V drops 5 bases and J drops 3 bases, and the junction holds 11 bases not matched to any gene. Sequences SGHRS (CDR1) and YFSETQ (CDR2) are obtained from the germline V gene. The CDR3 holds 15 amino acids from the cysteine to the phenylalanine. CDR3 DNA is the only sequence kept; it has 45 bases, read in frame from the first base. The CDR3 regions of human TCRbeta chains were analyzed by immunosequencing. The study's own analysis went as follows. Repertoire TCRs were matched against a reference library of SARS-CoV-2-specific TCRs generated with the MIRA antigen-specificity platform. Breadth was defined as the fraction of unique TCRs that were SARS-CoV-2-associated. Depth was defined as the fraction of total T cells that were SARS-CoV-2-associated. Using the MIRA data, every spike-specific TCR was mapped to the spike region that the TCR reacted to and assigned to either a CD4 or a CD8 class. Log10-transformed breadth and depth values were compared by one-way ANOVA with Sidak's multiple comparisons tests. TCRdb stores this immuneACCESS table with in-frame sequences only. Part of the clones is absent; in the studies checked, under half of the shortfall reflects unresolved V genes, and no reason is known for the rest. The V and J calls and the clone size are those of that table, but D and trimming were determined from the DNA. The sample table contains about 170,000 clones; only one count was recorded for roughly nine tenths of them. The biggest ten clones account for around 1% of the sample.

The sample is drawn from a study of T cell responses to AZD1222 COVID-19 vaccine listed by TCRdb under 2021. Regarding the research as a whole: A total of 233 trial participants underwent TCR sequencing, of whom roughly 210 had received two doses of AZD1222 and some 25 had received two doses of the MenACWY control vaccine. Trial participants were enrolled into age subgroups of 18-55, 56-69 and 70-plus years, which contained about 160, 30 and 59 TCR-sequenced participants, respectively.

The time point label, as the study defines it: about 28 days (+/-7) after the second vaccine dose. AZD1222 recipients with second doses at about 4 weeks or about 12 weeks were pooled, because spike-specific TCR depth and breadth did not differ between schedules. Samples from vaccinated people were obtained from the UK trials COV001 and COV002, which included a single-blind randomized controlled phase 2/3 trial of AZD1222 (ChAdOx1 nCoV-19) in healthy adults. Trial participant PBMC samples were collected at day 0 and day 28 after the second dose for TCRbeta chain sequencing. Results the study describes overall, beyond this receptor: After two AZD1222 doses, both the breadth and the depth of spike-specific TCRs were significantly higher than at day 0 and than in MenACWY recipients. Nearly half of unique spike-specific TCRs reportedly recognized epitopes outside regions mutated in the B.1.351 and B.1.1.7 variants. No day 14 peak-response samples were available, so repertoires were characterized only after the peak T cell response. The 56-69-year group was small, and its depth increase did not reach significance, likely because of low power. Most participants were white British and females outnumbered males, and the authors suggested that clonal diversity may have been underestimated. Vaccine-associated CD4 TCRs spanned the whole spike protein, with dominant responses in regions 160-218 and 743-854. Conclusions about previously exposed vaccinees are limited, since just a handful of AZD1222 recipients were seropositive for SARS-CoV-2 at baseline.

The sequence was collected from an adult who received the AZD1222 COVID-19 vaccine. The sample here was peripheral blood, taken 28 days after the second AZD1222 dose. The chain was built from TRBV5-1 and TRBJ2-7; TRBD1 lines up with 7 middle nucleotides. The bases read TGCGCCAGCAGTTCCCCAGGGGGAACTGGCTACGAGCAGTACTTC. This sequence encodes CASSSPGGTGYEQYF.